Each of the 16 T cell receptor beta chains below was sequenced from the same sample in a study of shared clonotypes between healthy human individuals. Measured with immunoSEQ multiplex PCR; TCRdb has only the in-frame clones, and not every one. The data show about 2.3 million clones, 85% to 95% seen once. The sequencing sample was made of naive CD4+ T cells from PBMCs. The subset is: CD45RA+ positively selected. Receptor source: a man aged 18 to 35 in good health. Some clones in this sample may be carry-over from other donors' samples.

In the case of this clone: Other nucleotide sequences from this sample produce the same CDR3. V usage is TRBV5-1 and J usage is TRBJ2-1; D gene uncertain. Trimming shortened V by 1 base and J by 3 bases, and 5 bases separated the two germline ends. In germline, CDR1 is SGHRS, CDR2 YFSETQ. The CDR3 is 13 amino acids. The CDR3 sequence: CASSLSGYNEQFF. The CDR3, as DNA: TGCGCCAGCAGCTTGTCTGGCTACAATGAGCAGTTCTTC.

The J gene is TRBJ2-1, the V gene TRBV5-1; 8 bases line up with TRBD2. V trimming: 5 bases; J trimming: 5 bases; junction bases outside the gene matches: 9. Germline loops: CDR1 SGHRS, CDR2 YFSETQ. This CDR3 is built from 15 residues. CDR3 sequence (DNA): TGCGCCAGCAGATCGGCCAGCGGGGGAAACAATGAGCAGTTCTTC. Translation gives CASRSASGGNNEQFF.

The chain is built from TRBV6-5 and TRBJ1-1, with D unresolved. The CDR3 covers 13 residues. The germline gives CDR1 MNHEY, CDR2 SVGAGI. Trimming left V 0 bases short and J 10 bases short, with 12 bases between. This CDR3 reads CASSYSVGLRAFF. In DNA, the CDR3 is TGTGCCAGCAGTTACTCTGTTGGGCTTAGAGCTTTCTTT.

The chain is built from TRBV7-9 and TRBJ1-5, with D perhaps TRBD1 (5 bases). Looked up from germline, CDR1 is SEHNR and CDR2 is FQNEAQ (reference sequence). Trimming left V 10 bases short and J 2 bases short, with 12 bases between. The CDR3 totals 13 residues. The CDR3 sequence: CATQGAGNQPQHF. DNA for the CDR3: TGTGCCACCCAGGGTGCCGGCAATCAGCCCCAGCATTTT.

This chain uses TRBV19 with TRBJ2-7; the match to TRBD2 covers 10 bases. The CDR3 spans 16 residues. Trimming took 1 base from V and 2 from J; bases not matched to a gene: 5. CDR1 is LNHDA, CDR2 SQIVND, per germline (reference sequence). The DNA for the CDR3 is TGTGCCAGTAGTATAGGGCCCAGCGGGAGGGCCTACGAGCAGTACTTC. Translated: CASSIGPSGRAYEQYF.

The chain couples TRBV30 to TRBJ2-2; 8 nucleotides match TRBD2. The J segment lost 2 bases and the V segment lost 5 bases, leaving 4 bases of the junction unmatched. In germline, CDR1 is GTSNPN, CDR2 SVGIG (reference sequence). The CDR3 totals 14 residues. As DNA, the CDR3 is TGTGCCTGGGGCACTAGCGGAAACACCGGGGAGCTGTTTTTT. Its protein is CAWGTSGNTGELFF.

This clone came up once. In nucleotides, the CDR3 is TGCGCCAGCAGCAGGGGACAGGGAGGCACCGGGGAGCTGTTTTTT. Its translation: CASSRGQGGTGELFF. The rearrangement links TRBV5-1 to TRBJ2-2; TRBD1 matches at 9 bases. The V and J ends lost 4 bases and 4 bases, in that order; junction bases with no gene match: 5. Per the germline V gene, CDR1 is SGHRS and CDR2 is YFSETQ. The CDR3 consists of 15 residues.

The CDR3 loop is CASSLTTGLSSPLHF. In DNA, the CDR3 is TGTGCCAGCAGCTTAACGACAGGGTTAAGTTCACCCCTCCACTTT. The rearrangement joins TRBV7-3 to TRBJ1-6, with 7 positions matching TRBD1. The CDR3 contains 15 residues. Germline-derived CDR1 and CDR2 are SGHTA and FQGTGA. The J segment lost 9 bases and the V segment lost 0 bases, leaving 5 bases of the junction unmatched.

Only one count was recorded for this clone. The chain carries TRBV4-3 and TRBJ1-5; D ambiguous. V was trimmed by 3 bases and J by 0 bases, leaving 9 bases between them. Germline V lookup: CDR1 LGHNA, CDR2 YSLEER. The CDR3 runs to 15 residues. CDR3 sequence reads: CASSQSIDSNQPQHF. In DNA form, the CDR3 reads TGCGCCAGCAGCCAGTCTATCGATAGCAATCAGCCCCAGCATTTT.

The V gene is TRBV6-5, the J gene TRBJ1-2; 8 bases line up with TRBD1. The CDR3 runs 15 residues. With V trimmed by 6 bases and J by 8 bases, 14 bases remained unmatched. Germline CDR1 and CDR2: MNHEY and SVGAGI. CDR3 sequence (DNA): TGTGCCAGCAGCCTACCCGGGACAGGCGGCGGGGGCTACACCTTC. This gives the protein CASSLPGTGGGGYTF.

The chain employs TRBV6-6 and TRBJ2-7; 8 bases match TRBD1. V lost 4 bases to trimming and J lost 2 bases; unmatched junction nucleotides: 4. The CDR3 loop spans 14 amino acids. Germline values: CDR1 MNHNY, CDR2 SVGAGI (reference sequence). This CDR3 reads CASSLSTGAYEQYF. CDR3 nucleotides: TGTGCCAGCAGTTTATCGACAGGGGCCTACGAGCAGTACTTC.

About this clone itself: Distinct nucleotide sequences in the sample also encode this CDR3. This chain joins TRBV9 and TRBJ2-5; D is unclear. V lost 0 bases, J lost 2 bases, and 8 bases lay in between. The CDR3 has 14 amino acids. The V gene's germline CDR1 is SGDLS and CDR2 YYNGEE. The CDR3 reads CASSVGARQETQYF. DNA for the CDR3: TGTGCCAGCAGCGTAGGTGCCAGGCAAGAGACCCAGTACTTC.

The rearrangement uses TRBV19 and TRBJ2-7; perhaps D is TRBD1 or TRBD2 (5 bases each). CDR3 length: 12 residues. Trimming took off 5 bases at V and 5 bases at J, with 10 bases between the two ends. Germline CDR1 is LNHDA and CDR2 is SQIVND (reference sequence). CDR3 DNA sequence: TGTGCCAGTAGTGTCCAGGGACACGAGCAGTACTTC. Translating it yields CASSVQGHEQYF.

This chain uses TRBV7-6 with TRBJ2-2; the match to TRBD2 covers 13 bases. The V gene's germline CDR1 is SGHVS and CDR2 FNYEAQ. The CDR3 has 17 amino acids. The V segment lost 3 bases and the J segment 8 bases; nucleotides outside the gene matches: 9. CDR3: CASSLDRTSGRSGELFF. As DNA, the CDR3 is TGTGCCAGCAGCTTGGACAGGACTAGCGGGAGATCGGGGGAGCTGTTTTTT. The full variable domain, in which reference TRBV7-6 and TRBJ2-2 provide the parts outside the CDR3, is GAGVSQSPRYKVTKRGQDVALRCDPISGHVSLYWYRQALGQGPEFLTYFNYEAQQDKSGLPNDRFSAERPEGSISTLTIQRTEQRDSAMYRCASSLDRTSGRSGELFFGEGSRLTVL.

Note on this clone: The sample contains more than one DNA sequence encoding this CDR3. V is TRBV20-1 and J is TRBJ1-1; D not resolved. Germline CDR1 DFQATT, CDR2 SNEGSKA (reference sequence). The ends were cut back, 5 bases at V and 1 base at J, with 2 bases in the middle. The CDR3 totals 10 residues. The DNA of the CDR3 is TGCAGTGCTCGGAACACTGAAGCTTTCTTT. Protein: CSARNTEAFF.

The chain combines TRBV28 with TRBJ1-1, with D possibly matching TRBD1 (5 bases). The V and J ends lost 4 bases and 6 bases respectively, with 15 bases between them. From germline, CDR1 is MDHEN and CDR2 SYDVKM. The CDR3 covers 14 residues. The CDR3 sequence: CASSSQVGTSEAFF. CDR3 in DNA: TGTGCCAGCAGTTCACAGGTCGGTACATCTGAAGCTTTCTTT.